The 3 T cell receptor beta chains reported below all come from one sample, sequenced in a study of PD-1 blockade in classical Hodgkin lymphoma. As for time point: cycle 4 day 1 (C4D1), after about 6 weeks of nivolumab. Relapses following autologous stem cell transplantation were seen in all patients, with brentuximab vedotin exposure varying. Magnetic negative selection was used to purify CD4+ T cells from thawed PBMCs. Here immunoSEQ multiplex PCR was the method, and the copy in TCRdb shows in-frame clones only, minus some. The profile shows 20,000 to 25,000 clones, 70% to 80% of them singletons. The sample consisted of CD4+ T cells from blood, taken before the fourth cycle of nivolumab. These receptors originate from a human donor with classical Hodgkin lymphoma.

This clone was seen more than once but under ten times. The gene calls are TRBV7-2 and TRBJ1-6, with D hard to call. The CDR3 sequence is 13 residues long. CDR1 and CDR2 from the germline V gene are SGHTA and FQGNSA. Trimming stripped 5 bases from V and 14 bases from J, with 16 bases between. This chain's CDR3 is CASSPSSGSSLHF. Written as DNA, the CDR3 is TGTGCCAGCAGCCCTTCCTCGGGAAGCTCCCTCCACTTT.

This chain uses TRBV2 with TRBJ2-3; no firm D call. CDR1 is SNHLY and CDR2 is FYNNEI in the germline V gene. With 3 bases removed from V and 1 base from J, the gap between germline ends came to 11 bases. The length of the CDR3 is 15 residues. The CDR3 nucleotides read TGTGCCAGCAGTGAGTCTGGGCGCCGCACAGATACGCAGTATTTT. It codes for CASSESGRRTDTQYF.

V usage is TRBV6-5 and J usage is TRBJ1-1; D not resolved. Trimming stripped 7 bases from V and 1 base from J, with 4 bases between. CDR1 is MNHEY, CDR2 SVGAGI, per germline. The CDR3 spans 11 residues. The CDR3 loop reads CASMRNTEAFF. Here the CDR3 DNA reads TGTGCCAGCATGCGGAACACTGAAGCTTTCTTT.